The present T cell receptor (beta chain) was sequenced within a study of lymphopenia after photon versus proton radiotherapy. Whole-study findings and limits: Post-nadir TCR diversity decline inversely tracked overall survival among those who died. Relative stability marked proton patients; photon patients lost diversity and naive cells.

J lost 7 bases, V lost 5 bases, and 9 bases had no gene match. The CDR3 totals 14 residues. Germline V gives CDR1 SEHNR, CDR2 FQNEAQ (reference sequence). With respect to this clone: The antigen is undetermined.

Sequencing was performed with immunoSEQ multiplex PCR; in TCRdb, only in-frame clones are kept and a portion is missing. Here the sample spans about 26,000 clones, about four fifths being singletons. The sample here was peripheral blood, taken from a patient treated with photon-based radiotherapy. The genes are TRBV7-9 and TRBJ2-7, with 9 bases fitting TRBD1. This receptor was obtained from a woman aged 45-65 years with pancreatic cancer. CDR3 loop: CASSPGQGWREQYF. For the CDR3, the DNA is TGTGCCAGCAGCCCGGGACAGGGATGGCGGGAGCAGTACTTC.